Listed below are T cell receptor beta chains from one sample, sequenced in a study of PD-1 blockade in mismatch repair-deficient tumors. Profiled with immunoSEQ multiplex PCR; TCRdb holds only in-frame clones, not every one. The table includes roughly 130,000 clones, about nine tenths detected once. Sample: peripheral blood, taken almost 74 weeks after starting pembrolizumab. Receptors originate from an adult with mismatch repair-deficient cancer. Both conserved end residues are part of each CDR3. D genes are given only for firm matches. Size is stated for part of the rows, as once, few or many counts, or as a class when the clone is expanded.

TRBV28	TRBJ2-5	.	TRBD1	CASTSPDRIDETQYF	TGTGCCAGCACCTCCCCGGACAGGATTGACGAGACCCAGTACTTC
TRBV4-3	TRBJ1-2	once	.	CASSQDLYEINYGYTF	TGCGCCAGCAGCCAAGATCTCTACGAAATAAACTATGGCTACACCTTC
TRBV4-3	TRBJ2-1	once	TRBD1	CASRYTGGQGGQFF	TGCGCCAGCAGGTACACAGGGGGACAGGGAGGGCAGTTCTTC
TRBV7-8	TRBJ1-5	.	TRBD1	CASSLVASPGGYQPQHF	TGTGCCAGCAGCTTAGTTGCTAGTCCAGGGGGATACCAGCCCCAGCATTTT
TRBV4-2	TRBJ2-7	.	.	CASSPLGAGLAPDYEQYF	TGTGCCAGCAGCCCCCTCGGGGCGGGGCTGGCCCCGGACTACGAGCAGTACTTC
TRBV10-2	TRBJ2-1	.	.	CATRDFYNEQFF	TGCGCCACCCGGGACTTCTACAATGAGCAGTTCTTC
TRBV7-6	TRBJ2-1	few	TRBD2	CASSDRTSGYNEQFF	TGTGCCAGCAGCGACCGGACTAGCGGCTACAATGAGCAGTTCTTC
TRBV6-4	TRBJ2-3	.	TRBD2	CASSEGLAGGSDTQYF	TGTGCCAGCAGTGAGGGACTAGCGGGAGGATCGGATACGCAGTATTTT
TRBV11-1	TRBJ2-2	few	TRBD2	CASTQNGGRATGELFF	TGTGCCAGCACCCAGAATGGCGGGAGGGCCACCGGGGAGCTGTTTTTT
TRBV11-2	TRBJ2-1	.	.	CASSLVSFSPSSYNEQFF	TGTGCCAGCAGCTTAGTTTCTTTCAGTCCTAGCTCCTACAATGAGCAGTTCTTC
TRBV30	TRBJ1-1	.	TRBD1	CAWVRQGKTHTEAFF	TGTGCCTGGGTTAGACAGGGGAAGACCCACACTGAAGCTTTCTTT
TRBV28	TRBJ2-1	.	.	CASNLKPSSYNEQFF	TGTGCCAGCAATCTTAAGCCAAGCTCCTACAATGAGCAGTTCTTC
TRBV7-6	TRBJ2-7	.	.	CASSLESTSSYEQYF	TGTGCCAGCAGCTTAGAATCGACTAGCTCCTACGAGCAGTACTTC
TRBV29-1	TRBJ2-7	.	TRBD1	CSVLTGGQGSDEQYF	TGCAGCGTTCTCACCGGGGGACAGGGTTCGGACGAGCAGTACTTC
TRBV4-1	TRBJ2-7	few	.	CASSHRATYEQYF	TGCGCCAGCAGCCACCGGGCAACCTACGAGCAGTACTTC
TRBV5-1	TRBJ2-3	.	.	CASSRGRLTQYF	TGCGCCAGCTCTAGAGGACGGCTTACGCAGTATTTT
TRBV7-9	TRBJ2-7	.	.	CASSPDKNYEQYF	TGTGCCAGCAGTCCCGACAAGAACTACGAGCAGTACTTC